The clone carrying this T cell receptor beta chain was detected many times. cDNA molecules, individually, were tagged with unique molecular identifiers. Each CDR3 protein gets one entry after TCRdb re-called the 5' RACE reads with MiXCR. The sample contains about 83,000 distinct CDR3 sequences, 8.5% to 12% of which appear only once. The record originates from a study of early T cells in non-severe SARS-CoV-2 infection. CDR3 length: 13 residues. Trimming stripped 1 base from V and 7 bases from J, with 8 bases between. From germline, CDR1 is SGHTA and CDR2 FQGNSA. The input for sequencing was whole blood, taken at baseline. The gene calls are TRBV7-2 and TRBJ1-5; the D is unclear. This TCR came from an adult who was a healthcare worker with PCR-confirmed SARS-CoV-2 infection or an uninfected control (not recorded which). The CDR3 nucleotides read TGTGCCAGCAGCTTAGATAGGGTCCAGCCCCAGCATTTT. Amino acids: CASSLDRVQPQHF.